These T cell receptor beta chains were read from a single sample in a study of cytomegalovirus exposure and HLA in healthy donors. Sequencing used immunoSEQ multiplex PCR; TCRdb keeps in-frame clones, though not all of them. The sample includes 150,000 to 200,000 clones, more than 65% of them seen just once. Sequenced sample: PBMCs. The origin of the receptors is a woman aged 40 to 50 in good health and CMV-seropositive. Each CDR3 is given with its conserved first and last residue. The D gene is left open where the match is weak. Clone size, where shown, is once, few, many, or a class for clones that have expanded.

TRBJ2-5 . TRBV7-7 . CASSLEGPGAYETQYF TGTGCTAGCAGCTTAGAGGGTCCAGGGGCGTACGAGACCCAGTACTTC
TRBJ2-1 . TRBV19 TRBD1 CASSTTGGHEQFF TGTGCCAGTAGTACGACAGGGGGGCATGAGCAGTTCTTC
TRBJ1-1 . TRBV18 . CASSPRSGDGDTEAFF TGTGCCAGCTCACCGAGATCAGGGGATGGGGACACTGAAGCTTTCTTT
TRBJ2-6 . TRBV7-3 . CASSSNSGANVLTF TGTGCCAGCAGCTCCAACTCTGGGGCCAACGTCCTGACTTTC
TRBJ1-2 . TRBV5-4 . CASSPQGSRYGYTF TGTGCCAGCAGCCCCCAGGGGAGCAGATATGGCTACACCTTC
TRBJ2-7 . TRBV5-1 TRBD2 CASSFGLAAYEQYF TGCGCCAGCAGCTTTGGACTAGCGGCCTACGAGCAGTACTTC
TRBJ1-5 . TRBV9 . CASSGESGAGPQHF TGTGCCAGCAGCGGCGAATCAGGCGCTGGGCCCCAGCATTTT
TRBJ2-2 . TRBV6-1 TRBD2 CASTLGLENTGELFF TGTGCCAGCACCCTTGGACTAGAGAACACCGGGGAGCTGTTTTTT
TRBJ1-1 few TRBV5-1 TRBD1 CASSLTGGLNTEAFF TGCGCCAGCAGCTTGACAGGGGGTCTGAACACTGAAGCTTTCTTT
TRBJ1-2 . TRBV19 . CASSYNEYGYTF TGTGCCAGTAGCTATAACGAGTATGGCTACACCTTC
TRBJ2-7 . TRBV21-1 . CASSKEEGEGSSYEQYF TGTGCCAGCAGCAAAGAGGAGGGGGAGGGAAGCTCCTACGAGCAGTACTTC
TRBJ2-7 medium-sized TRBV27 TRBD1 CASSPGTGGYEQYF TGTGCCAGCAGCCCCGGGACAGGGGGCTACGAGCAGTACTTC
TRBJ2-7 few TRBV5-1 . CASSLVLAAHEQYF TGCGCCAGCAGCTTGGTTTTAGCGGCTCACGAGCAGTACTTC
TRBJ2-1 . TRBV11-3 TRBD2 CASSSSGSSYNEQFF TGTGCCAGCAGCAGTAGCGGGAGCTCCTACAATGAGCAGTTCTTC
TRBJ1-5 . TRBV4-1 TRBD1 CASSQHGTGSNQPQHF TGCGCCAGCAGCCAACATGGGACAGGGTCCAATCAGCCCCAGCATTTT
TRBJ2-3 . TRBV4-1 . CASSHEGEEGSADTQYF TGCGCCAGCAGCCATGAGGGTGAGGAGGGTTCGGCAGATACGCAGTATTTT
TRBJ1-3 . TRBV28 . CASSPQTLGSGNTIYF TGTGCCAGCTCCCCACAGACCCTCGGTTCTGGAAACACCATATATTTT
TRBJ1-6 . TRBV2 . CASSDNGSPLHF TGTGCCAGCAGTGATAATGGCTCACCCCTCCACTTT
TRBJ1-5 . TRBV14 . CASSQGGNQPQHF TGTGCCAGCAGCCAAGGAGGTAATCAGCCCCAGCATTTT
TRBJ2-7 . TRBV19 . CASSFSGRGIYEQYF TGTGCCAGTAGTTTTTCGGGGAGGGGGATCTACGAGCAGTACTTC
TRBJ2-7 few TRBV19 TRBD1 CASSTGPNYEQYF TGTGCCAGTTCGACAGGGCCCAACTACGAGCAGTACTTC
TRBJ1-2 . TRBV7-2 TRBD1 CASSLGPGQGAGYTF TGTGCCAGCAGCTTAGGACCGGGACAGGGGGCCGGCTACACCTTC
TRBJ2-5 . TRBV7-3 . CASSLTPQETQYF TGTGCCAGCAGCTTAACACCCCAGGAGACCCAGTACTTC
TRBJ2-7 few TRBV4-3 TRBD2 CASSPSTAGASYEQYF TGCGCCAGCAGCCCATCGACAGCGGGGGCTTCCTACGAGCAGTACTTC